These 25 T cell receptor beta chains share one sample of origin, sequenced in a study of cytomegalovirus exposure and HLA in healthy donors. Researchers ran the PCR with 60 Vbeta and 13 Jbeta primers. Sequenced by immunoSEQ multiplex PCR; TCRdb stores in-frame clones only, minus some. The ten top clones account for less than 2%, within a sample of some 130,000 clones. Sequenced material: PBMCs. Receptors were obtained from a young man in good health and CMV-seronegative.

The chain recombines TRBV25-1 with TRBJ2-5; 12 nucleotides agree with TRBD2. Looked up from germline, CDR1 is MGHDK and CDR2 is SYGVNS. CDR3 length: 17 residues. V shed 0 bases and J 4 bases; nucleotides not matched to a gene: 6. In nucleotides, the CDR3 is TGTGCCAGCAGTGAATATATCCTAGCGGGAGGGCTAGAGACCCAGTACTTC. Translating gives CASSEYILAGGLETQYF.

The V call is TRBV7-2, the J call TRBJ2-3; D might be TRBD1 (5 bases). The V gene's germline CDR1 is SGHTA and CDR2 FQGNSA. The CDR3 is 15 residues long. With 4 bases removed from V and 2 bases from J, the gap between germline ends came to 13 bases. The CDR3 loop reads CASSWIGQATDTQYF. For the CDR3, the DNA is TGTGCCAGCAGCTGGATAGGACAAGCCACAGATACGCAGTATTTT.

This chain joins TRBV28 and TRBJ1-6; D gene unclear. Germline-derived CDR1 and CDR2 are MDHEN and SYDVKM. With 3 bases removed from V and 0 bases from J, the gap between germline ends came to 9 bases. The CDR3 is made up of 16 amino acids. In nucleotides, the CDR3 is TGTGCCAGCAGTTTCCCCCCTAGCTCCTATAATTCACCCCTCCACTTT. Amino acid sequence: CASSFPPSSYNSPLHF.

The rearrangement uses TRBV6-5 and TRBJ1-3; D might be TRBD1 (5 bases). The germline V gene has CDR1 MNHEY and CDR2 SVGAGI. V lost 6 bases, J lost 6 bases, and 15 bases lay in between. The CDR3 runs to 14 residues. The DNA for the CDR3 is TGTGCCAGCAGGAGGGACTTCAGCGCAAACACCATATATTTT. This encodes CASRRDFSANTIYF.

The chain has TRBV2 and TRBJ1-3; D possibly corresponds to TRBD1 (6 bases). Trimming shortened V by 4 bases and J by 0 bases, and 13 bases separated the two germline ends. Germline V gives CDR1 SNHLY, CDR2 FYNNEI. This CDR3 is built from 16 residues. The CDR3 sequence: CASSGGTGNSGNTIYF. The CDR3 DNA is TGTGCCAGCAGTGGGGGAACAGGGAACTCTGGAAACACCATATATTTT.

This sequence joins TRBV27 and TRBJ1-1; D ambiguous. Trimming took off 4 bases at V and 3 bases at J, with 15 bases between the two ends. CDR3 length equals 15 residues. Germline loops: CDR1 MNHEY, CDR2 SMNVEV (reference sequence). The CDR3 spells CASSSPNGVHTEAFF. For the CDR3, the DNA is TGTGCCAGCAGTTCCCCTAATGGTGTGCACACTGAAGCTTTCTTT.

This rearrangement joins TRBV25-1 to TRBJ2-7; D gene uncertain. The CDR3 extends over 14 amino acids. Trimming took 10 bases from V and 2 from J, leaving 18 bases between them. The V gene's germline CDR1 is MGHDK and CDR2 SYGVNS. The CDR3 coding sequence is TGTGCCACACCAACACGATTCACTACCTACGAGCAGTACTTC. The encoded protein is CATPTRFTTYEQYF.

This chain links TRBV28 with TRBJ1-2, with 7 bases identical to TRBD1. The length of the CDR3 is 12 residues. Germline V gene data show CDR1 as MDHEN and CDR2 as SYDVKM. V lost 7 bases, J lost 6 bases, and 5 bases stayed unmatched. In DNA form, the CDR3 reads TGTGCCAGCATGACAGGGCGGCATGGCTACACCTTC. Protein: CASMTGRHGYTF.

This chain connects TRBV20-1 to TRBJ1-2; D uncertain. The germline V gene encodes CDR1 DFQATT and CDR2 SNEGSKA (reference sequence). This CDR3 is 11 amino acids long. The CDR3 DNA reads TGCAGCCTCGGCAGGACTGGCGGCTACACCTTC. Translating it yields CSLGRTGGYTF.

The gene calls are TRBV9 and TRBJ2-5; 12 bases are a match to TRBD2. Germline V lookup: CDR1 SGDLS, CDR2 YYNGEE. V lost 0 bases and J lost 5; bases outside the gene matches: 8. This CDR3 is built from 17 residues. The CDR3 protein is CASSVDPRLAGAETQYF. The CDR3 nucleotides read TGTGCCAGCAGCGTAGACCCCCGACTAGCGGGGGCTGAGACCCAGTACTTC.

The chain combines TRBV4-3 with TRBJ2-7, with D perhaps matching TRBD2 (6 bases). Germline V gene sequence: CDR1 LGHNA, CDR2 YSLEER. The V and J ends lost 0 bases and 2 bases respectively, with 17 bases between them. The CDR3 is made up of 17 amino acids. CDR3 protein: CASSQEMGRLFPYEQYF. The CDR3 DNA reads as TGCGCCAGCAGCCAAGAAATGGGGAGGCTTTTTCCCTACGAGCAGTACTTC.

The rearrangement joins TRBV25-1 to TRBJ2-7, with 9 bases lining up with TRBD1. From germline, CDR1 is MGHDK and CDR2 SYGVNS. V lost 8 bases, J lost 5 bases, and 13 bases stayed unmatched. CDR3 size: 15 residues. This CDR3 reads CASCASGQGCNEQYF. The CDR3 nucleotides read TGTGCCAGCTGCGCCAGCGGACAGGGGTGCAACGAGCAGTACTTC.

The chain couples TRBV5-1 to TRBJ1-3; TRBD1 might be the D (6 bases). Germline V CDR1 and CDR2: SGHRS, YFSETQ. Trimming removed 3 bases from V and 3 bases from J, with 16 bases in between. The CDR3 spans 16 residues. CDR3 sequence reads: CASSSIQGAYGNTIYF. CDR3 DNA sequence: TGCGCCAGCAGCTCGATACAGGGAGCTTATGGAAACACCATATATTTT.

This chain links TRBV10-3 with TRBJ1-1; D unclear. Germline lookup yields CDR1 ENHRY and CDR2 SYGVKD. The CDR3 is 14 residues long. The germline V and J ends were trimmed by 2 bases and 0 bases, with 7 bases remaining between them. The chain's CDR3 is CAISEEAMNTEAFF. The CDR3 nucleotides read TGTGCCATCAGTGAGGAAGCCATGAACACTGAAGCTTTCTTT.

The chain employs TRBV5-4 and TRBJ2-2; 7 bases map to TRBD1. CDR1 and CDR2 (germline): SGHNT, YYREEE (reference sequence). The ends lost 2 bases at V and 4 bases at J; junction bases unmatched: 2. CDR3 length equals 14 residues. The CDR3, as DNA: TGTGCCAGCAGCTTCTGGACAGGCACCGGGGAGCTGTTTTTT. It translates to CASSFWTGTGELFF.

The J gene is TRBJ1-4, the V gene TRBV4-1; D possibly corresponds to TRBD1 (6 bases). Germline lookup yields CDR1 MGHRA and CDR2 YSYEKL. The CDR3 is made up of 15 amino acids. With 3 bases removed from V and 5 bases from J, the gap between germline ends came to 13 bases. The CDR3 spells CASSQRTESNEKLFF. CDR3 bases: TGCGCCAGCAGCCAGCGGACAGAATCAAATGAAAAACTGTTTTTT.

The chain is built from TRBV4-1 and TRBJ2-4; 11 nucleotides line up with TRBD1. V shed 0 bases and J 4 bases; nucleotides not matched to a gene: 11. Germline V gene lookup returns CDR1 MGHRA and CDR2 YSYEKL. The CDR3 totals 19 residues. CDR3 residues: CASSQEGQGDLFGKNIQYF. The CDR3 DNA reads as TGCGCCAGCAGCCAAGAGGGACAGGGGGACCTTTTTGGAAAAAACATTCAGTACTTC.

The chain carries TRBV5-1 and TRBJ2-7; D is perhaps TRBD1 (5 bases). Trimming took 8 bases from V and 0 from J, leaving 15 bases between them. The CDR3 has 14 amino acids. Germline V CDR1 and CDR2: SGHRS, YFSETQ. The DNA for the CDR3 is TGCGCCAGTAAAGCAAACAGGAGCTCCTACGAGCAGTACTTC. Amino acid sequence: CASKANRSSYEQYF.

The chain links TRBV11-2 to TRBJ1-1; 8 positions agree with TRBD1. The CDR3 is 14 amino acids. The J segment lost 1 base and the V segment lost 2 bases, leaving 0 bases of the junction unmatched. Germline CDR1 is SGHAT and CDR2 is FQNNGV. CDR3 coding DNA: TGTGCCAGCAGCTTACAGGGGGCGAACACTGAAGCTTTCTTT. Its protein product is CASSLQGANTEAFF.

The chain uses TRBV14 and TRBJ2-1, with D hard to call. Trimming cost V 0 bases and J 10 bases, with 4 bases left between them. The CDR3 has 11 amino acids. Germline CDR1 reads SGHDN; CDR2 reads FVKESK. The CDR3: CASSQDFEQFF. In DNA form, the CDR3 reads TGTGCCAGCAGCCAAGACTTCGAGCAGTTCTTC. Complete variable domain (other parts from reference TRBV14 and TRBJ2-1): EAGVTQFPSHSVIEKGQTVTLRCDPISGHDNLYWYRRVMGKEIKFLLHFVKESKQDESGMPNNRFLAERTGGTYSTLKVQPAELEDSGVYFCASSQDFEQFFGPGTRLTVL.

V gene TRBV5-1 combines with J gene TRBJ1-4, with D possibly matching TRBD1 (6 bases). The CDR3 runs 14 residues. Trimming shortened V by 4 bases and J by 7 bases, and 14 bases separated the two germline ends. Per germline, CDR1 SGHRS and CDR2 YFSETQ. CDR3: CASSPRTVPEKLFF. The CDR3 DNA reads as TGCGCCAGCAGCCCTAGGACAGTTCCTGAAAAACTGTTTTTT.

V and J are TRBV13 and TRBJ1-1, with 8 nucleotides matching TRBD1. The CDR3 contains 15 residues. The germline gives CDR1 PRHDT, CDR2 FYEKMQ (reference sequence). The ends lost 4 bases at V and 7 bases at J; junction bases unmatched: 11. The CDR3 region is CASSSPGTGEHEAFF. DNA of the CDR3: TGTGCCAGCAGCTCCCCCGGGACAGGAGAACATGAAGCTTTCTTT.

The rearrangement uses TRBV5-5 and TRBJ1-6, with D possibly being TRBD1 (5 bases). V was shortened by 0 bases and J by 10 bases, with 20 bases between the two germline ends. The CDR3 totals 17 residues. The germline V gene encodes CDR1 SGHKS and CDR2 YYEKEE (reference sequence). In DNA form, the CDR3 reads TGTGCCAGCAGCTTGGAGGGGCGGGCTGCGGCGGGATCACCCCTCCACTTT. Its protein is CASSLEGRAAAGSPLHF.

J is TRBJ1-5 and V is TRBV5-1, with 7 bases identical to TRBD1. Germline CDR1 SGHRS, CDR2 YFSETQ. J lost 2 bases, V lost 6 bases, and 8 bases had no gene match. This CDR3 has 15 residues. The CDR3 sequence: CASNLSGTGNQPQHF. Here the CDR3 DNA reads TGCGCCAGCAACTTATCCGGGACAGGCAATCAGCCCCAGCATTTT.

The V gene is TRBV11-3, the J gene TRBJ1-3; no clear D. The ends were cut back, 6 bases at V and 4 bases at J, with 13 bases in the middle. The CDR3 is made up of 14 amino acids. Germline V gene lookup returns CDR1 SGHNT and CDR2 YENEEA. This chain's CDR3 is CASRIKGVGNTIYF. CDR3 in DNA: TGTGCCAGCAGGATTAAGGGAGTCGGAAACACCATATATTTT. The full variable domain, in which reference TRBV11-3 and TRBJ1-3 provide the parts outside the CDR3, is EAGVVQSPRYKIIEKKQPVAFWCNPISGHNTLYWYLQNLGQGPELLIRYENEEAVDDSQLPKDRFSAERLKGVDSTLKIQPAELGDSAVYLCASRIKGVGNTIYFGEGSWLTVV.